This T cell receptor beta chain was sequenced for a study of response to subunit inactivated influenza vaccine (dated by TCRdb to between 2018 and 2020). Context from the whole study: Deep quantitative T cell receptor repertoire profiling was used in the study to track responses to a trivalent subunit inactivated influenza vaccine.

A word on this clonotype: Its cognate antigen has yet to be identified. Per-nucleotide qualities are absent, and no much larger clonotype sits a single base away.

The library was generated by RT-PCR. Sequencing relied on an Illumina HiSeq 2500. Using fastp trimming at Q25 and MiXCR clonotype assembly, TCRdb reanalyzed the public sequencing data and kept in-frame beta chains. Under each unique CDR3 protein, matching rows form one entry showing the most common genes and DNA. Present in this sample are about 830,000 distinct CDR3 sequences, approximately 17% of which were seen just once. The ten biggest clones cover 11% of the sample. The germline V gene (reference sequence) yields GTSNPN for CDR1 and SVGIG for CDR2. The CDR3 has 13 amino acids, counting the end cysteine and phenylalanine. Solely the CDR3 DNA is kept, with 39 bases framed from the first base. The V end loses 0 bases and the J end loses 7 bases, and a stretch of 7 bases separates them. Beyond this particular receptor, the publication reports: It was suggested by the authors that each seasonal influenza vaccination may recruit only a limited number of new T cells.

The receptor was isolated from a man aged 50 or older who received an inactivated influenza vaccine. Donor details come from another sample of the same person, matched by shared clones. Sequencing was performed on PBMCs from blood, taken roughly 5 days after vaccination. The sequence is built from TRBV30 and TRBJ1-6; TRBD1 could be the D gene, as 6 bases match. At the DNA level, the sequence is TGTGCCTGGAGTGTTGGACAGAATTCACCCCTCCACTTT. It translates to CAWSVGQNSPLHF.